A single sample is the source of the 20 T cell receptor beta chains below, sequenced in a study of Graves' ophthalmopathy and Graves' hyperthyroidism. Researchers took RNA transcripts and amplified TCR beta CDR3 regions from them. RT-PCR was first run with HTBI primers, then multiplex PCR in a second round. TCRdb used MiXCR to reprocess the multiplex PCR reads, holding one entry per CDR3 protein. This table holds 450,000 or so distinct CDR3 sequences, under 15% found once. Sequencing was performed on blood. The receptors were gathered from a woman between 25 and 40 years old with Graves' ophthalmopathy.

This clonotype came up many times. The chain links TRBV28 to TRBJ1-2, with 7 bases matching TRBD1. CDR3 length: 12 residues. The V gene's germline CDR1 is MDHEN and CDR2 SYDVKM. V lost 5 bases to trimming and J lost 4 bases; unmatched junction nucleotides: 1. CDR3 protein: CASSRTGYGYTF. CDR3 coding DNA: TGTGCCAGCAGTCGGACAGGCTATGGCTACACCTTC.

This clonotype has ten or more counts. The CDR3 spells CASSPSSLPNTGELFF. DNA for the CDR3: TGTGCCAGCAGCCCGTCCTCATTGCCAAACACCGGGGAGCTGTTTTTT. The V gene is TRBV12-3 or TRBV12-4, the J gene TRBJ2-2; D uncertain. The V and J ends lost 6 bases and 2 bases respectively, with 16 bases between them. The CDR3 runs 16 residues.

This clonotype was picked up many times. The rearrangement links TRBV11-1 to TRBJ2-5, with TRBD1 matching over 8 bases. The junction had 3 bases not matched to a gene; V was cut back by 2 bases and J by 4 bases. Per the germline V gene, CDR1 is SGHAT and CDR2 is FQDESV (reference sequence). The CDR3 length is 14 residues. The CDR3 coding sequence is TGTGCCAGCAGCTTACAGGGGGCGCGAGAGACCCAGTACTTC. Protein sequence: CASSLQGARETQYF.

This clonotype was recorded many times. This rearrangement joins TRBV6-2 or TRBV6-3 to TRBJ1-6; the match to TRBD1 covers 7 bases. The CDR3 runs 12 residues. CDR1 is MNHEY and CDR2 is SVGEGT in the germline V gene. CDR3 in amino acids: CGTGGYNSPLHF. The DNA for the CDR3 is TGTGGGACAGGAGGTTATAATTCACCCCTCCACTTT.

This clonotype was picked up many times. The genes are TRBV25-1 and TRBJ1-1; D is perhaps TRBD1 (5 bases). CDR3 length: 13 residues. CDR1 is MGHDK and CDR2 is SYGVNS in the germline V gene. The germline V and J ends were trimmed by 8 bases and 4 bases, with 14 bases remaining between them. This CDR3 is CASAAGDVTEAFF. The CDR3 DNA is TGTGCCAGCGCCGCGGGGGACGTCACTGAAGCTTTCTTT.

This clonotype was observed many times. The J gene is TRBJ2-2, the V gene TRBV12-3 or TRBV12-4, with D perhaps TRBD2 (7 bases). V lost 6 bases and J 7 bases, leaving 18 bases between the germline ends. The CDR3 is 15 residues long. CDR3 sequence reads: CASSPIRGGGGELFF. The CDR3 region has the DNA TGTGCCAGCAGCCCTATAAGGGGGGGCGGCGGGGAGCTGTTTTTT.

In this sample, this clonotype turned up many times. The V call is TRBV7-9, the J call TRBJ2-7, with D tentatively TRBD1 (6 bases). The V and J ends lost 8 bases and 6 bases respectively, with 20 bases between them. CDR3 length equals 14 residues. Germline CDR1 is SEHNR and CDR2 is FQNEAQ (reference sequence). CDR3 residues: CASGHRASLSEQYF. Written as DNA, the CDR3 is TGTGCCAGCGGCCACAGGGCTTCCTTAAGCGAGCAGTACTTC.

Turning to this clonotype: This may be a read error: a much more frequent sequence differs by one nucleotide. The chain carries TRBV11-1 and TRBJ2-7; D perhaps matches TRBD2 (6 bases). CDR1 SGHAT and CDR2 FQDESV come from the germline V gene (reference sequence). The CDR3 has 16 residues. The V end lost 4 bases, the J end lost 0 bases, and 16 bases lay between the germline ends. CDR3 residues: CASSSWGRLSSYEQYF. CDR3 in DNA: TGTGCCAGCAGCTCATGGGGGAGGTTAAGCTCCTACGAGCAGTACTTC.

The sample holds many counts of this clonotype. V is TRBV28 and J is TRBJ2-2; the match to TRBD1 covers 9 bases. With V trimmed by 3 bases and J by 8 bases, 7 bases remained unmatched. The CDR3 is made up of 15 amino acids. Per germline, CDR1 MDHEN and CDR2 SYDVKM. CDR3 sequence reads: CASSFGDRVSGELFF. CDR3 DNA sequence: TGTGCCAGCAGTTTTGGGGACAGGGTATCGGGGGAGCTGTTTTTT.

CDR3 region: CASSFDGRNTGELFF. CDR3 DNA sequence: TGCGCCAGCAGCTTTGACGGGAGGAACACCGGGGAGCTGTTTTTT. The rearrangement uses TRBV5-1 and TRBJ2-2; possible D gene TRBD2, 6 bases. The CDR3 runs to 15 residues. CDR1 SGHRS and CDR2 YFSETQ come from the germline V gene. V was clipped by 2 bases and J by 1 base, with 9 bases between them.

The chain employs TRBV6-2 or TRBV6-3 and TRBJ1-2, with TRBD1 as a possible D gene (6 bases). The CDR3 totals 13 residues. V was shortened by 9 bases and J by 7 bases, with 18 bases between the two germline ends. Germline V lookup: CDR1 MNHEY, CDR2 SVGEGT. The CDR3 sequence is CASSQGLRGGYTF. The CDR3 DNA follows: TGTGCCAGTTCTCAGGGGTTGCGTGGTGGCTACACCTTC.

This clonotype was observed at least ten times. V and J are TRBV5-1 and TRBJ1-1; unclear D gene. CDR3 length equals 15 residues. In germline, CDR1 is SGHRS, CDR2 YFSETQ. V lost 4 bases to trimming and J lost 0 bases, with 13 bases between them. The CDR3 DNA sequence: TGCGCCAGCAGCGGGGTGGGTCCGGTGAACACTGAAGCTTTCTTT. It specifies CASSGVGPVNTEAFF. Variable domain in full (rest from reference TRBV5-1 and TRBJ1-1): KAGVTQTPRYLIKTRGQQVTLSCSPISGHRSVSWYQQTPGQGLQFLFEYFSETQRNKGNFPGRFSGRQFSNSRSEMNVSTLELGDSALYLCASSGVGPVNTEAFFGQGTRLTVV.

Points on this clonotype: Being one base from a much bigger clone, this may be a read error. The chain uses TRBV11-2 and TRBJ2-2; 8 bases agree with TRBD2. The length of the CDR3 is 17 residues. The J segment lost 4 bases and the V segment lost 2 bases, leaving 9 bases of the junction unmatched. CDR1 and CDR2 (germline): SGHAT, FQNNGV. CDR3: CASSLRPAGDPTGELFF. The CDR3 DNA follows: TGTGCCAGCAGCTTACGACCAGCGGGGGACCCCACCGGGGAGCTGTTTTTT.

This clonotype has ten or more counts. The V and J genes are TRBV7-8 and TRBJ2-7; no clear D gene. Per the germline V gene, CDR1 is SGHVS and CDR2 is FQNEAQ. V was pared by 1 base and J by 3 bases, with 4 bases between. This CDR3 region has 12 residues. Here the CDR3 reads CASSLVVYEQYF. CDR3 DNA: TGTGCCAGCAGCTTAGTTGTCTACGAGCAGTACTTC.

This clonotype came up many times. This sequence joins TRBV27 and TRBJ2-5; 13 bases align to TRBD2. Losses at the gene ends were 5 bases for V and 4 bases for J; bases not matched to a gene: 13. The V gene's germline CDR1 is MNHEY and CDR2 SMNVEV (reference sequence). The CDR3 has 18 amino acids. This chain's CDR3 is CASSPRLAGGPKGETQYF. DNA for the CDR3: TGTGCCAGCAGTCCCCGACTAGCGGGAGGTCCGAAGGGAGAGACCCAGTACTTC.

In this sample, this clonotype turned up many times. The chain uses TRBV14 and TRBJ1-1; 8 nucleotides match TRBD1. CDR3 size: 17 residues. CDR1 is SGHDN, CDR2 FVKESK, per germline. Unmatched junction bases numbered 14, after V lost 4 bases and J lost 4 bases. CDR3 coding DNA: TGTGCCAGCAGCCCCAGGGACAGGAGTTTACTGGGCACTGAAGCTTTCTTT. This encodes CASSPRDRSLLGTEAFF.

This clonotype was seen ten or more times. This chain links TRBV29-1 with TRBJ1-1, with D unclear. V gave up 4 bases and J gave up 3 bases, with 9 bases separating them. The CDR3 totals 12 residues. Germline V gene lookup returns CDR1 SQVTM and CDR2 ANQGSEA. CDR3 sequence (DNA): TGCAGCGTTGTTGTAGGACACACTGAAGCTTTCTTT. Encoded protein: CSVVVGHTEAFF.

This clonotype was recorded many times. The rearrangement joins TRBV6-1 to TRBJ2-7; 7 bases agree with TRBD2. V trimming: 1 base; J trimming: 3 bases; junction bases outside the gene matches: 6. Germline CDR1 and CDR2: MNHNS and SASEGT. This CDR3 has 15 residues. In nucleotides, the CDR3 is TGTGCCAGCAGTGAAGGATCTAGCGGTTACTACGAGCAGTACTTC. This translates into CASSEGSSGYYEQYF.

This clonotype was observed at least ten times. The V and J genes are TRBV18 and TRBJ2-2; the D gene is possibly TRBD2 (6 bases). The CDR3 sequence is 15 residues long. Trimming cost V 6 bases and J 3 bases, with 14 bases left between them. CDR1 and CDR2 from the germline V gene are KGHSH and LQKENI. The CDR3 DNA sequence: TGTGCCAGCTCCCCGGACTATCCAGACACCGGGGAGCTGTTTTTT. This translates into CASSPDYPDTGELFF.

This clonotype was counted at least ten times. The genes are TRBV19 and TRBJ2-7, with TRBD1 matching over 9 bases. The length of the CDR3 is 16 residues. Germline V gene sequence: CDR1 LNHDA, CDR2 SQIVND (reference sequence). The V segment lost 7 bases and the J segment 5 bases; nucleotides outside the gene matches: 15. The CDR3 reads CASTNPVGTGSHEQYF. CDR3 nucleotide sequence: TGTGCCAGTACCAATCCCGTCGGGACAGGGAGCCACGAGCAGTACTTC.